The present T cell receptor (beta chain) was sequenced within a study of T-cell reconstitution after alpha-beta-depleted transplantation in children. Preparing the TCRbeta library involved the use of unique molecular identifiers. One entry per CDR3 protein results from TCRdb running MiXCR on the PCR reads. Of fewer than 450,000 distinct CDR3 sequences in the sample, around 15% were seen once. The study, taken as a whole, reports: Newly produced T cells mostly accounted for T-cell counts and diversity one year post-transplant. As was reported, about two months after transplant, alpha-beta T cells came from several hundred expanded graft clones. Certain patients had high TCRbeta diversity at day 60, and it came from recipient T cells and thymic progenitors that survived.

This clonotype was detected only a few times. Antigen: not known. The ends lost 4 bases at V and 3 bases at J; junction bases unmatched: 9. The germline V gene has CDR1 SGDLS and CDR2 YYNGEE. The CDR3 totals 16 residues. The origin of this receptor is a male patient aged 2 to 10 who had a stem cell transplant for acute lymphoblastic leukemia, so the T cells may come from the graft donor. The sequencing here drew on PBMCs, mostly from graft donor cells, taken 360 days after TCRalphabeta/CD19-depleted stem cell transplant. The rearrangement links TRBV9 to TRBJ1-2; TRBD1 aligns across 10 bases. CDR3 amino acids: CASSSQDRGLDYGYTF. The CDR3 region has the DNA TGTGCCAGCAGCTCTCAAGACAGGGGGCTAGACTATGGCTACACCTTC.